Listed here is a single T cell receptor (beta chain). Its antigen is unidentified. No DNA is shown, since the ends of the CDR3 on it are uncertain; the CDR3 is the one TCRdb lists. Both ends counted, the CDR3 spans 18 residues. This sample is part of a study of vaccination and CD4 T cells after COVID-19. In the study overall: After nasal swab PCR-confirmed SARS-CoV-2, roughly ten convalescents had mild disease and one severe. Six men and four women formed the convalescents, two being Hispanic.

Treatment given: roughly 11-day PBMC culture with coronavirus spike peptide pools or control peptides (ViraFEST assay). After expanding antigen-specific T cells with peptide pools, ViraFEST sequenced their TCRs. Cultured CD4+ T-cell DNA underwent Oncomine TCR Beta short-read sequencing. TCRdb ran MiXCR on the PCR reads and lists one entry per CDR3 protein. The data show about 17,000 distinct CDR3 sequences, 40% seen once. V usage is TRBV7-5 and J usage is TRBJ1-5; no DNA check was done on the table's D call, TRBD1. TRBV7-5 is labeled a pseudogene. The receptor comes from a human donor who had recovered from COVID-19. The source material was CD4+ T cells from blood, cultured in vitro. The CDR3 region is CISVSEGRDVGSNQPQHF.